The 18 T cell receptor beta chains below come from one sample, sequenced in a study of identical twins listed by TCRdb under 2016. Libraries were constructed by 5' RACE. The sample was run on an Illumina HiSeq 2000. TCRdb redid the processing of the public reads, applying fastp at Q25 and MiXCR, and retained in-frame beta chains. Rows matching on CDR3 protein sequence are summarized as one entry with the most common DNA and genes. The sample profile shows around 1.7 million distinct CDR3 sequences; 32% of them were found once. The ten most abundant clones make up around 0.3% of the sample. Sequences were obtained from cord blood. These TCRs come from a newborn girl in good health.

This chain uses TRBV6-1 with TRBJ2-1; 8 bases agree with TRBD2. This CDR3 comprises 16 residues. The V gene's germline CDR1 is MNHNS and CDR2 SASEGT. Trimming at V came to 4 bases and at J to 3 bases, leaving 8 bases not matched to a gene. The CDR3, as DNA: TGTGCCAGCAGTGGAGCTAGCGGGCCTCTCTACAATGAGCAGTTCTTC. It specifies CASSGASGPLYNEQFF.

V is TRBV28 and J is TRBJ2-2, with D hard to call. V was trimmed by 6 bases and J by 1 base, leaving 12 bases between them. The length of the CDR3 is 15 residues. CDR1 MDHEN and CDR2 SYDVKM come from the germline V gene. This CDR3 reads CASSRPQENTGELFF. The CDR3 nucleotides read TGTGCCAGCAGCCGGCCCCAGGAGAACACCGGGGAGCTGTTTTTT.

Comment on this clonotype: Being one base from a much bigger clone, this may be a read error. The chain recombines TRBV14 with TRBJ2-1, with TRBD2 matching 14 bases. Germline lookup yields CDR1 SGHDN and CDR2 FVKESK. The V and J ends lost 5 bases and 8 bases, in that order; junction bases with no gene match: 5. The CDR3 totals 15 residues. The CDR3 DNA reads TGTGCCAGCAGCTCGACTAGCGGGAGGGCCGATGAGCAGTTCTTC. Its translation: CASSSTSGRADEQFF.

The rearrangement uses TRBV12-3 or TRBV12-4 and TRBJ1-5, with a possible D match to TRBD1 (6 bases). The CDR3 consists of 15 residues. V was shortened by 2 bases and J by 3 bases, with 11 bases between the two germline ends. CDR3 residues: CASSLSQGPNQPQHF. CDR3 DNA sequence: TGTGCCAGCAGTTTATCACAGGGCCCCAATCAGCCCCAGCATTTT.

This clonotype has more than one count but fewer than ten. The chain combines TRBV12-3 or TRBV12-4 with TRBJ2-2; maybe TRBD1 (7 bases). V shed 4 bases and J shed 5 bases, with 14 bases lying between them. The CDR3 runs 15 residues. The CDR3 nucleotides read TGTGCCAGCAGTTCGAGGAGGGGGCGGACCGGGGAGCTGTTTTTT. It translates to CASSSRRGRTGELFF.

The rearrangement links TRBV4-2 to TRBJ2-7, with 7 nucleotides matching TRBD1. This CDR3 is 15 amino acids long. V shed 1 base and J 4 bases; nucleotides not matched to a gene: 7. Germline V gene data show CDR1 as LGHNA and CDR2 as YNFKEQ. The CDR3 nucleotides are TGTGCCAGCAGCCAAGTCGGTGGGACAGCATACGAGCAGTACTTC. This translates into CASSQVGGTAYEQYF.

This clonotype was counted between two and nine times. V is TRBV5-6 and J is TRBJ2-7; 10 nucleotides agree with TRBD2. Germline CDR1 is SGHDT and CDR2 is YYEEEE. Trimming cost V 3 bases and J 4 bases; bases outside gene matches: 7. The CDR3 loop spans 15 amino acids. CDR3 nucleotides: TGTGCCAGCAGCTCCCTAGCGGGGGTTGCTTACGAGCAGTACTTC. Amino acid sequence: CASSSLAGVAYEQYF. Full variable domain (remainder filled in from reference TRBV5-6 and TRBJ2-7): DAGVTQSPTHLIKTRGQQVTLRCSPKSGHDTVSWYQQALGQGPQFIFQYYEEEERQRGNFPDRFSGHQFPNYSSELNVNALLLGDSALYLCASSSLAGVAYEQYFGPGTRLTVT.

V and J are TRBV18 and TRBJ2-1; the D gene is possibly TRBD1 (5 bases). Trimming took 0 bases from V and 2 from J, leaving 14 bases between them. CDR3 length: 17 residues. CDR1 is KGHSH, CDR2 LQKENI, per germline. DNA of the CDR3: TGTGCCAGCTCACCACCGGCCCTCAGGGCCACCTACAATGAGCAGTTCTTC. This encodes CASSPPALRATYNEQFF.

This chain joins TRBV18 and TRBJ1-5, with D unresolved. The CDR3 length is 13 residues. Germline-derived CDR1 and CDR2 are KGHSH and LQKENI. V lost 1 base to trimming and J lost 4 bases, with 5 bases between them. The CDR3 sequence: CASSPRINQPQHF. CDR3 coding DNA: TGTGCCAGCTCACCACGGATAAATCAGCCCCAGCATTTT.

The V and J genes are TRBV6-5 and TRBJ2-3; perhaps TRBD2 as D (6 bases). Germline lookup yields CDR1 MNHEY and CDR2 SVGAGI. V lost 5 bases to trimming and J lost 3 bases, with 12 bases between them. The CDR3 consists of 14 residues. The CDR3 loop reads CASSGEDGTDTQYF. CDR3 nucleotide sequence: TGTGCCAGCAGTGGGGAGGACGGGACAGATACGCAGTATTTT.

This chain joins TRBV12-3 or TRBV12-4 and TRBJ2-1; 11 bases match TRBD2. V was pared by 7 bases and J by 6 bases, with 8 bases of the junction left unmatched. The CDR3 is 15 residues long. CDR3 sequence: CASTLAGGLPNEQFF. DNA of the CDR3: TGTGCCAGCACCCTAGCGGGGGGACTACCCAATGAGCAGTTCTTC.

Comments on this clonotype: An end of the junction differs from the germline gene, which may be a read error. The rearrangement links TRBV10-3 to TRBJ2-5; D might be TRBD1 or TRBD2, each matching 6 bases. The J call may be faulty, since TRBJ2-7 better matches the DNA end. Germline V lookup: CDR1 ENHRY, CDR2 SYGVKD. The CDR3 has 15 amino acids. The CDR3 here is CAVSSIVGGNNEQYF. CDR3 nucleotides: TGTGCCGTCAGTTCCATCGTAGGGGGGAACAACGAGCAGTACTTC.

This clonotype was seen a handful of times. V usage is TRBV5-1 and J usage is TRBJ2-3, with 9 bases lining up with TRBD2. The CDR3 loop spans 18 amino acids. The trim removed 0 bases at V and 3 bases at J, leaving 11 bases unmatched. Per germline, CDR1 SGHRS and CDR2 YFSETQ. CDR3 sequence (DNA): TGCGCCAGCAGCTTGGATTTCTGGGCTAGCGGGAAAACAGATACGCAGTATTTT. Protein sequence: CASSLDFWASGKTDTQYF.

CDR3 sequence (DNA): TGTGCCAGCAGCTTAGCTTCCAGCGTTTACAATGAGCAGTTCTTC. This gives the protein CASSLASSVYNEQFF. This chain joins TRBV7-2 and TRBJ2-1; no clear D gene. V dropped 0 bases and J dropped 4 bases, with 10 bases sitting between them. Germline-derived CDR1 and CDR2 are SGHTA and FQGNSA. This CDR3 comprises 15 residues.

The J gene is TRBJ2-4, the V gene TRBV28, with 7 bases identical to TRBD2. Near its end, the DNA agrees better with TRBJ2-5, so the J call may be wrong. This CDR3 comprises 15 residues. CDR1 and CDR2 (germline): MDHEN, SYDVKM. The CDR3 loop reads CASSLNGLVQETQYF. CDR3 DNA sequence: TGTGCCAGCAGTTTAAACGGACTAGTGCAAGAGACCCAGTACTTC.

The genes are TRBV9 and TRBJ1-4, with 10 bases lining up with TRBD1. Trimming removed 3 bases from V and 7 bases from J; junction bases left unmatched: 3. The germline CDR1 and CDR2 sequences are SGDLS and YYNGEE. The CDR3 is made up of 14 amino acids. CDR3: CASSAGQGFEKLFF. CDR3 DNA sequence: TGTGCCAGCAGCGCGGGACAGGGGTTTGAAAAACTGTTTTTT.

J is TRBJ1-5 and V is TRBV6-2 or TRBV6-3; no clear D. This CDR3 comprises 16 residues. Germline values: CDR1 MNHEY, CDR2 SVGEGT. Trimming stripped 6 bases from V and 2 bases from J, with 17 bases between. Here the CDR3 DNA reads TGTGCCAGCAGGCCCTTGGTGGGGAGTGGCAATCAGCCCCAGCATTTT. It yields the protein CASRPLVGSGNQPQHF.

The gene calls are TRBV28 and TRBJ2-7, with D perhaps TRBD2 (6 bases). V lost 3 bases and J lost 3, with 12 bases in between. Germline values: CDR1 MDHEN, CDR2 SYDVKM. This CDR3 is 14 amino acids long. The CDR3 loop reads CASSFSGAYYEQYF. CDR3 DNA: TGTGCCAGCAGTTTCTCGGGAGCTTACTACGAGCAGTACTTC.